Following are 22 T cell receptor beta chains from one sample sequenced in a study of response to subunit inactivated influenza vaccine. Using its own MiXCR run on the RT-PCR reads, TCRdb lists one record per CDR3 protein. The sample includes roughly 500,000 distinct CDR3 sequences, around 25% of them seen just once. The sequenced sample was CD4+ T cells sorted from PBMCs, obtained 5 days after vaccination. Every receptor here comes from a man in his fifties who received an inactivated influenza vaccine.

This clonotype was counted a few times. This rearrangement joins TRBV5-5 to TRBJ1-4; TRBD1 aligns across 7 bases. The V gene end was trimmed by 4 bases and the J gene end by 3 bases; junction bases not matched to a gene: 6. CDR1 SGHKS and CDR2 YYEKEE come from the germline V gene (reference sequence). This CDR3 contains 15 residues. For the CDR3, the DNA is TGTGCCAGCAGCCCCAGGACAGGTCCTAATGAAAAACTGTTTTTT. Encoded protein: CASSPRTGPNEKLFF. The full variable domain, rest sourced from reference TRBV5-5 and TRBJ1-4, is DAGVTQSPTHLIKTRGQQVTLRCSPISGHKSVSWYQQVLGQGPQFIFQYYEKEERGRGNFPDRFSARQFPNYSSELNVNALLLGDSALYLCASSPRTGPNEKLFFGSGTQLSVL.

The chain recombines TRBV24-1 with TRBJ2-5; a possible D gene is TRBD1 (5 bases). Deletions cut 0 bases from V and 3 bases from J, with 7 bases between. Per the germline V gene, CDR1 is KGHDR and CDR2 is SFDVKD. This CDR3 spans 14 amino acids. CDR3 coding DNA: TGTGCCACCAGTGATTTGAGCAGGGAAGAGACCCAGTACTTC. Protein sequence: CATSDLSREETQYF.

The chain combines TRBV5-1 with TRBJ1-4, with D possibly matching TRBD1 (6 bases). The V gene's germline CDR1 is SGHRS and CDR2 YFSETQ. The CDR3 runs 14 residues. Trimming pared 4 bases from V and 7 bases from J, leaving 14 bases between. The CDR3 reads CASSPQGPREKLFF. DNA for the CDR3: TGCGCCAGCAGCCCACAGGGACCGCGTGAAAAACTGTTTTTT.

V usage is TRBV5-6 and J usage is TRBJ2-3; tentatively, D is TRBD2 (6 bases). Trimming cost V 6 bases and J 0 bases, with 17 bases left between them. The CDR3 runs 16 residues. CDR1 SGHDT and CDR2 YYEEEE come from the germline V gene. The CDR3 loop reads CASTYGRRGSTDTQYF. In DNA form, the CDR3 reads TGTGCCAGCACCTACGGACGGCGGGGTAGCACAGATACGCAGTATTTT.

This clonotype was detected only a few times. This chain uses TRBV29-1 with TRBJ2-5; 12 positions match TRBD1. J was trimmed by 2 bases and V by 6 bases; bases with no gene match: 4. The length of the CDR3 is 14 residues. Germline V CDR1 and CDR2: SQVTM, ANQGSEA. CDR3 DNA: TGCAGCGTCCGGGACAGGGGGCGTCAAGAGACCCAGTACTTC. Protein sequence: CSVRDRGRQETQYF.

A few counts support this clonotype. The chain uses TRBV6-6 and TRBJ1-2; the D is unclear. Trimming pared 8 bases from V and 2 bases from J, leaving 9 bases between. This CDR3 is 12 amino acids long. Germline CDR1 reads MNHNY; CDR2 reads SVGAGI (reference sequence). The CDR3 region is CASVGENYGYTF. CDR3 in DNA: TGTGCCAGCGTTGGAGAAAACTATGGCTACACCTTC.

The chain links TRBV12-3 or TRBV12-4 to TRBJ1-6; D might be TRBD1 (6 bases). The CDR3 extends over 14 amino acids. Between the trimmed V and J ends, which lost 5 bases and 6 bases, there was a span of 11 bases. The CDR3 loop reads CASSVGQPNSPLHF. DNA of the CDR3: TGTGCCAGCAGTGTAGGACAGCCTAATTCACCCCTCCACTTT.

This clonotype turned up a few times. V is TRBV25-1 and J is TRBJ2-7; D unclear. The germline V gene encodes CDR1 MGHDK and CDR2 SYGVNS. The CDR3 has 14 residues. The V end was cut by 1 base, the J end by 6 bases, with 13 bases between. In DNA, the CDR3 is TGTGCCAGCAGTGAATTTGACCATCGCAGCGAGCAGTACTTC. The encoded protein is CASSEFDHRSEQYF.

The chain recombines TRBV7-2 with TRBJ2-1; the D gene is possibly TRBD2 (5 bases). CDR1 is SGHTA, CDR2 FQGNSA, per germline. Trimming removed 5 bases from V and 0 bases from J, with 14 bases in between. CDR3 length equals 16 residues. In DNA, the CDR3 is TGTGCCAGCAGCCCCCCGGGGTCCCTCTCCTACAATGAGCAGTTCTTC. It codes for CASSPPGSLSYNEQFF.

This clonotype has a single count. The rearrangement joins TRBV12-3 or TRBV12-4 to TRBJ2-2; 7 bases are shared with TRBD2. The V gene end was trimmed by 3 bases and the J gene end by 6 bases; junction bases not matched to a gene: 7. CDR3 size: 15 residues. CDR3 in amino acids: CASSFRGSGAGELFF. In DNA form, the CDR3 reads TGTGCCAGCAGTTTCCGCGGGAGTGGCGCCGGGGAGCTGTTTTTT.

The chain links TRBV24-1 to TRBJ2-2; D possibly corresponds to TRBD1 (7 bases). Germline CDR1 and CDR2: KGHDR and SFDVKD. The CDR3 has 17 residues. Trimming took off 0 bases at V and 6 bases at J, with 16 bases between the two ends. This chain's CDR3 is CATSDLWAGGRSGELFF. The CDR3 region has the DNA TGTGCCACCAGTGATTTGTGGGCAGGGGGGAGATCCGGGGAGCTGTTTTTT.

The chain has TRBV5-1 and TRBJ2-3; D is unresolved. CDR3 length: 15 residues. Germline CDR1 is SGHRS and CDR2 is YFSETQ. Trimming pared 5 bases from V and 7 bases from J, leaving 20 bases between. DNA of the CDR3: TGCGCCAGCAGTACTGGGTCAGGTGGATTCAATACGCAGTATTTT. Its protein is CASSTGSGGFNTQYF. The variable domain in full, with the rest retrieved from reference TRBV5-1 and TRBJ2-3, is KAGVTQTPRYLIKTRGQQVTLSCSPISGHRSVSWYQQTPGQGLQFLFEYFSETQRNKGNFPGRFSGRQFSNSRSEMNVSTLELGDSALYLCASSTGSGGFNTQYFGPGTRLTVL.

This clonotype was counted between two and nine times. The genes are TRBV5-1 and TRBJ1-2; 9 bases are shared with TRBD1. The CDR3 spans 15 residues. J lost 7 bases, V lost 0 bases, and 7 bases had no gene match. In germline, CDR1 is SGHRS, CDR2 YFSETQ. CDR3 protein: CASSLDTGGRFGYTF. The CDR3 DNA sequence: TGCGCCAGCAGCTTGGACACAGGGGGCCGGTTTGGCTACACCTTC.

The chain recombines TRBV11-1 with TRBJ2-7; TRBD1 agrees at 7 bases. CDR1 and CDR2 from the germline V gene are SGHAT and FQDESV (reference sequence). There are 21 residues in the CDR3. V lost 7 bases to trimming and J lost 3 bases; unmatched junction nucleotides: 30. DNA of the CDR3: TGTGCCAGCACCCTCAGCCGCCCTGGGGAACACGACAGGGTACAACTCTACGAGCAGTACTTC. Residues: CASTLSRPGEHDRVQLYEQYF.

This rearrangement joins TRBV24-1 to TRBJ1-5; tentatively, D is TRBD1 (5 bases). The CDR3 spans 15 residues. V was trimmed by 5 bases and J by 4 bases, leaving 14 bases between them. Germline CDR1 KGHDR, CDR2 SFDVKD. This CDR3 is CATSAGRRANQPQHF. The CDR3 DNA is TGTGCCACCAGTGCGGGACGGCGGGCTAATCAGCCCCAGCATTTT.

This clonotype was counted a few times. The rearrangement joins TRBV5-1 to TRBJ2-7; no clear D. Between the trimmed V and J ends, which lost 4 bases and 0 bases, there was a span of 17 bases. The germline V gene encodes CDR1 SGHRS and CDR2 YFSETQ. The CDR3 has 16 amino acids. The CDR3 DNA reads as TGCGCCAGCAGCCCTACCCCGGGTCCCCTCTCCTACGAGCAGTACTTC. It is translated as CASSPTPGPLSYEQYF.

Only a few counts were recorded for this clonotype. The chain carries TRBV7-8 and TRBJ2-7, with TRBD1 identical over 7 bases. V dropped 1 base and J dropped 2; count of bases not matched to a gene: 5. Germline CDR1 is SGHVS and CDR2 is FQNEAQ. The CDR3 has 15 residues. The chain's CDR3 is CASSLDWDSTYEQYF. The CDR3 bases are TGTGCCAGCAGCTTAGATTGGGACAGTACCTACGAGCAGTACTTC.

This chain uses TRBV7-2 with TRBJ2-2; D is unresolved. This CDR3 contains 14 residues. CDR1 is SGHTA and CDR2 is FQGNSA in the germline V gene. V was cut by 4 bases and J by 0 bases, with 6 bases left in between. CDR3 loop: CASSSTSNTGELFF. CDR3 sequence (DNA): TGTGCCAGCAGCTCGACATCGAACACCGGGGAGCTGTTTTTT.

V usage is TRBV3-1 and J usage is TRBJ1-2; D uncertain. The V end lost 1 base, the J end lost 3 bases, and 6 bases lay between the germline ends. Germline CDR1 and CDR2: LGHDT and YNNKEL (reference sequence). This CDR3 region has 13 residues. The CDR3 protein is CASSQAGDYGYTF. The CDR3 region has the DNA TGTGCCAGCAGCCAAGCTGGAGACTATGGCTACACCTTC.

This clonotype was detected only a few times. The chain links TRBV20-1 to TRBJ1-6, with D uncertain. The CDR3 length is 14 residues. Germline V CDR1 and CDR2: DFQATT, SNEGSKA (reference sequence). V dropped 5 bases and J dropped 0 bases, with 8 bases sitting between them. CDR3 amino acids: CSAYGSSYNSPLHF. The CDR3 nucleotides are TGCAGTGCTTACGGTAGCTCCTATAATTCACCCCTCCACTTT.

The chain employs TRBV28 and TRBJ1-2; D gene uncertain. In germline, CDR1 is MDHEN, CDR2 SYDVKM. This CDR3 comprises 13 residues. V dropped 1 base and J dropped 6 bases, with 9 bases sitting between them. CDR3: CASSLYSQDGYTF. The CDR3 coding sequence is TGTGCCAGCAGTTTATATTCTCAGGATGGCTACACCTTC.

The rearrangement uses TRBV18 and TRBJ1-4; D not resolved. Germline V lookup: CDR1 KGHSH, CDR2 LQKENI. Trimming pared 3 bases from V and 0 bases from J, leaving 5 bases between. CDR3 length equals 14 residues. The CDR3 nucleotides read TGTGCCAGCTCACCCGTCGCAACTAATGAAAAACTGTTTTTT. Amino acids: CASSPVATNEKLFF.